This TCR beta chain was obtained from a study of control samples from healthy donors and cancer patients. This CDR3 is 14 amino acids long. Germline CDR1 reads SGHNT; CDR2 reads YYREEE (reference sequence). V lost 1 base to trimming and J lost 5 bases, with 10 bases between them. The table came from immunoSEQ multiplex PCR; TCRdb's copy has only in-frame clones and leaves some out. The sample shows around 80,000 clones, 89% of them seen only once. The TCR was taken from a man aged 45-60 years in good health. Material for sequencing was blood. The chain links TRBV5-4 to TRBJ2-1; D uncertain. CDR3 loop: CASSLWGSHNEQFF. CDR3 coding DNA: TGTGCCAGCAGCTTGTGGGGATCGCACAATGAGCAGTTCTTC.